This note documents a single TCR beta chain sequence. The antigen remains undetermined. Measured with immunoSEQ multiplex PCR; TCRdb has only the in-frame clones, and not every one. The repertoire holds some 78,000 clones, roughly nine tenths seen once, with 2.5% to 3% in the top ten. Germline lookup yields CDR1 SEHNR and CDR2 FQNEAQ (reference sequence). The V end was cut by 0 bases, the J end by 0 bases, with 11 bases between. CDR3 length: 16 amino acids. This specimen comes from a study of OX40 agonist ivuxolimab in advanced cancers. Study results and limitations: Dosing at 0.1 to 3.0 mg/kg was accompanied by clonal expansion of CD4+ and CD8+ blood T cells by week 6. The authors also found low normalized T-cell clonal expansion in some nonresponders.

The chain couples TRBV7-9 to TRBJ1-1; TRBD1 is a possible D gene (6 bases). Here the sequenced sample was CD4+ or CD8+ T cells sorted from blood, taken in a trial of the OX40 agonist ivuxolimab. This TCR was sampled from an adult with an advanced solid tumor such as melanoma, head and neck, liver or kidney cancer. The CDR3 sequence is CASSLAGTLMNTEAFF. The CDR3 coding sequence is TGTGCCAGCAGCTTAGCGGGGACACTTATGAACACTGAAGCTTTCTTT.